What follows is one TCR beta chain and its context. The record originates from a study of blood T cell repertoires in COVID-19. Repertoires were generated with immunoSEQ multiplex PCR, while TCRdb's copy carries only in-frame clones and drops some. Here the sample spans tens of thousands of clones, 86% being singletons. V lost 0 bases and J lost 2; bases outside the gene matches: 6. The CDR3 contains 18 residues. CDR1 and CDR2 (germline): LGHNA, YNFKEQ. The V call is TRBV4-2, the J call TRBJ2-3, with 12 bases matching TRBD1. The sequence was collected from an older man with COVID-19, enrolled during active disease. Sequenced material: peripheral blood. CDR3 sequence: CASSQEGTGGHPTDTQYF. In DNA, the CDR3 is TGTGCCAGCAGCCAAGAGGGGACAGGGGGCCATCCCACAGATACGCAGTATTTT.